This record covers a single T cell receptor beta chain. The CDR3 sequence is 15 residues long. The V end was cut by 1 base, the J end by 0 bases, with 10 bases between. Germline V lookup: CDR1 GTSNPN, CDR2 SVGIG (reference sequence). The PCR used 60 Vbeta and 13 Jbeta primers. Generated by immunoSEQ multiplex PCR, the TCRdb table keeps only in-frame clones and is missing some. The table lists 150,000 to 200,000 clones, about 79% of them singletons. This specimen belongs to a study of cytomegalovirus exposure and HLA in healthy donors. The rearrangement links TRBV30 to TRBJ2-1; D is perhaps TRBD1 (6 bases). The source material was PBMCs. This TCR came from a female donor in good health and CMV-seronegative. The CDR3 loop reads CAWSDGQSSYNEQFF. The CDR3 DNA reads as TGTGCCTGGAGTGATGGACAGAGCTCCTACAATGAGCAGTTCTTC.